The clone carrying this TCR beta chain was seen just once. This specimen belongs to a study of CD4 T cell repertoires in COVID-19. Background on the study: After 10 days of IL-2 expansion, CFSE-low cells were relabeled and restimulated with other coronavirus spikes.

The memory T cells were sequenced right after ex vivo isolation, without culture. The data were produced by immunoSEQ multiplex PCR, yet TCRdb's version contains in-frame clones alone and is incomplete. The profile shows under 30,000 clones, 93% of them singletons. The receptor's source is a human donor who had COVID-19. The input for sequencing was circulating follicular helper CD4+ T cells (cTfh) from blood, taken before the COVID-19 pandemic.

The CDR3 nucleotides are TGTGCCAGCAGCTTAGGGCTAGCGGGAGACAATGAGCAGTTCTTC. This translates into CASSLGLAGDNEQFF. V is TRBV13 and J is TRBJ2-1, with 10 bases matching TRBD2. Trimming cost V 0 bases and J 5 bases; bases outside gene matches: 1. CDR3 length: 15 residues. Germline V lookup: CDR1 PRHDT, CDR2 FYEKMQ (reference sequence).